This TCR beta chain comes out of a study of T cell responses to AZD1222 COVID-19 vaccine. CDR3 length equals 15 residues. CDR1 and CDR2 (germline): MDHEN, SYDVKM. V lost 6 bases, J lost 7 bases, and 19 bases lay in between. Using immunoSEQ multiplex PCR, the repertoire was profiled, and TCRdb retains in-frame clones only, with some absent. The sample includes fewer than 200,000 clones, over 80% of them seen just once. Source: peripheral blood, taken 28 days after the second dose of the MenACWY control vaccine. The gene calls are TRBV28 and TRBJ1-5; D may be TRBD1 (6 bases). This TCR was recovered from an adult who received the MenACWY meningococcal vaccine as a control. The CDR3 DNA follows: TGTGCCAGCAGCCCCTCGGGGGGAGGGGGGCAGCCCCAGCATTTT. It codes for CASSPSGGGGQPQHF.